The rows below give T cell receptor beta chains drawn from one sample of a study of T-cell memory formation after mild COVID-19. Each CDR3 protein gets one entry after TCRdb re-called the 5' RACE reads with MiXCR. The sample contains about 440,000 distinct CDR3 sequences, about 20% of which appear only once. The sequenced sample consisted of PBMCs or a T cell subset sorted from them (not recorded which). Receptor source: an adult woman who had mild COVID-19 (a few samples of this study predate the infection). Cell type and time point are not known. CDR3s include the opening cysteine and the closing phenylalanine or tryptophan. D genes are given only for firm matches. Expanded clones get a size class; other rows say once, few or many, or leave the size out.

CATSRRRAPLRDEQYF,TGTGCCACCAGCAGACGCAGGGCGCCACTAAGGGACGAGCAGTACTTC,TRBV15,.,TRBJ2-7,.
CAWSVGGWAMNTEAFF,TGTGCCTGGAGTGTAGGCGGTTGGGCCATGAACACTGAAGCTTTCTTT,TRBV30,.,TRBJ1-1,few
CASSAMSGLALNEQFF,TGTGCCAGCAGCGCCATGTCCGGACTAGCTTTGAATGAGCAGTTCTTC,TRBV9,TRBD2,TRBJ2-1,few
CASSLAPGANTGELFF,TGTGCCAGCAGCTTAGCGCCGGGAGCGAACACCGGGGAGCTGTTTTTT,TRBV7-9,.,TRBJ2-2,few
CASSVTPGTSKYNEQFF,TGTGCCAGCAGCGTTACCCCCGGGACTAGCAAATACAATGAGCAGTTCTTC,TRBV7-9,TRBD2,TRBJ2-1,.
CASSPLGSGSPSGYEQYF,TGTGCCAGCAGCCCCCTAGGAAGTGGGAGCCCCTCCGGCTACGAGCAGTACTTC,TRBV5-5,.,TRBJ2-7,few
CASSYRGPYNEQFF,TGTGCCAGCAGTTACAGGGGGCCCTACAATGAGCAGTTCTTC,TRBV11-3,TRBD1,TRBJ2-1,.
CSARGGTVPYEQYF,TGCAGTGCTAGAGGGGGGACGGTACCCTACGAGCAGTACTTC,TRBV20-1,.,TRBJ2-7,.
CAISDGGGGQPQHF,TGTGCCATCAGTGATGGAGGGGGCGGTCAGCCCCAGCATTTT,TRBV10-3,TRBD1,TRBJ1-5,few
CASSLARSGGFTDTQYF,TGTGCCAGCAGTTTAGCGCGGTCAGGGGGCTTCACAGATACGCAGTATTTT,TRBV12-3/TRBV12-4,TRBD1,TRBJ2-3,many
CSFRVGAAEAFF,TGCAGCTTCCGAGTAGGGGCTGCTGAAGCTTTCTTT,TRBV29-1,.,TRBJ1-1,few
CASSLWVQGLARTLQIEQFF,TGTGCCAGCAGCTTATGGGTTCAGGGACTAGCCCGAACTCTACAAATTGAGCAGTTCTTC,TRBV7-2,TRBD2,TRBJ2-1,few
CATSDSRGLGSEAFF,TGTGCCACCAGTGATTCCAGGGGGCTTGGGTCTGAAGCTTTCTTT,TRBV24-1,TRBD1,TRBJ1-1,.
CSGGAGNTIYF,TGCAGCGGGGGGGCTGGAAACACCATATATTTT,TRBV29-1,.,TRBJ1-3,.
CASSQGDSANYGYTF,TGCGCCAGCAGCCAGGGGGACAGTGCTAACTATGGCTACACCTTC,TRBV5-1,TRBD1,TRBJ1-2,.
CASSLSRGAYEQYF,TGTGCCAGCAGTTTATCGCGGGGAGCCTACGAGCAGTACTTC,TRBV27,.,TRBJ2-7,.
CASRAGTDYGYTF,TGCGCCAGCAGGGCCGGGACAGACTATGGCTACACCTTC,TRBV5-1,TRBD1,TRBJ1-2,.
CASSQWTGYQETQYF,TGTGCCAGCAGCCAATGGACAGGATACCAAGAGACCCAGTACTTC,TRBV5-5,TRBD1,TRBJ2-5,few
CASTRGLGEQFF,TGTGCCAGCACGAGGGGGCTTGGTGAGCAGTTCTTC,TRBV2,TRBD1,TRBJ2-1,few
CASSQEVRREGAYEQYF,TGCGCCAGCAGCCAAGAAGTTCGGCGGGAGGGAGCCTACGAGCAGTACTTC,TRBV4-3,TRBD2,TRBJ2-7,.
CASSPGGANTEAFF,TGTGCCAGCAGCCCCGGCGGAGCGAACACTGAAGCTTTCTTT,TRBV5-5,.,TRBJ1-1,many
CSVSRGTDTQYF,TGCAGCGTCTCTAGGGGCACAGATACGCAGTATTTT,TRBV20-1,.,TRBJ2-3,few
CATSELDRENSPLHF,TGTGCCACCAGCGAGCTGGACAGGGAAAATTCACCCCTCCACTTT,TRBV15,TRBD1,TRBJ1-6,.
CASSDPQHRDEQFF,TGTGCCAGCAGTGACCCCCAGCATAGGGATGAGCAGTTCTTC,TRBV6-4,.,TRBJ2-1,.
CASIGDRNGGRDYNEQFF,TGTGCCAGCATTGGGGATCGTAACGGGGGCCGGGATTACAATGAGCAGTTCTTC,TRBV6-5,.,TRBJ2-1,once
CASSPLVSGRANTEAFF,TGCGCCAGCAGCCCCCTTGTGTCAGGGCGGGCGAACACTGAAGCTTTCTTT,TRBV4-1,.,TRBJ1-1,many
CSARDLASGKKQYF,TGCAGTGCTAGAGATCTAGCTAGCGGGAAAAAGCAGTACTTC,TRBV20-1,TRBD2,TRBJ2-7,few
CSVVTGTPATGELFF,TGCAGCGTAGTCACAGGGACTCCTGCCACCGGGGAGCTGTTTTTT,TRBV29-1,.,TRBJ2-2,.
CAISPQASYNSPLHF,TGTGCCATCAGCCCACAAGCCTCCTATAATTCACCCCTCCACTTT,TRBV10-3,.,TRBJ1-6,many
CASSLAGGLSEQYF,TGCGCCAGCAGCTTGGCAGGGGGATTAAGCGAGCAGTACTTC,TRBV5-1,TRBD1,TRBJ2-7,.
CASSLGGQATEAFF,TGTGCCAGCAGCTTAGGGGGACAGGCCACTGAAGCTTTCTTT,TRBV7-9,TRBD1,TRBJ1-1,.
CATSDLASNEQFF,TGTGCCACCAGTGATTTAGCCAGCAATGAGCAGTTCTTC,TRBV24-1,.,TRBJ2-1,few
CASSFGLPPRTGRGYGYTF,TGTGCCAGCAGTTTTGGCCTCCCCCCAAGGACAGGGAGAGGCTATGGCTACACCTTC,TRBV27,TRBD1,TRBJ1-2,.
CASSPPEEEGLAGGETQYF,TGTGCCAGCAGTCCCCCTGAGGAGGAGGGACTAGCGGGTGGAGAGACCCAGTACTTC,TRBV12-3/TRBV12-4,TRBD2,TRBJ2-5,.
CASTAGTADVTQYF,TGTGCCAGCACCGCCGGGACAGCGGACGTTACGCAGTATTTT,TRBV12-3/TRBV12-4,TRBD1,TRBJ2-3,few
CASSLEGEQTDTQYF,TGTGCCAGCAGCTTAGAAGGGGAACAGACAGATACGCAGTATTTT,TRBV7-6,.,TRBJ2-3,.
CASSSASGNGKNIQYF,TGTGCCAGCAGCTCGGCCTCTGGAAACGGAAAAAACATTCAGTACTTC,TRBV7-9,.,TRBJ2-4,.
CASSGDPGYGYTF,TGTGCCAGCAGCGGTGACCCGGGCTATGGCTACACCTTC,TRBV9,.,TRBJ1-2,many
CASSGGTTGADTQYF,TGCGCCAGCAGCGGCGGGACTACCGGAGCAGATACGCAGTATTTT,TRBV5-1,TRBD2,TRBJ2-3,many
CASSQGRSGGGTDTQYF,TGCGCCAGCTCCCAAGGGCGCAGCGGGGGAGGGACAGATACGCAGTATTTT,TRBV4-1,TRBD2,TRBJ2-3,.
CASSFEPGTMGTGELFF,TGTGCCAGCAGCTTCGAACCCGGGACAATGGGGACCGGGGAGCTGTTTTTT,TRBV7-9,.,TRBJ2-2,.
CASSPMESGYNEQFF,TGTGCCAGCAGCCCAATGGAGTCCGGCTACAATGAGCAGTTCTTC,TRBV7-2,.,TRBJ2-1,.
CASSLVLSGTDSYEQYF,TGCGCCAGCAGCTTGGTCCTCTCCGGGACAGATTCCTACGAGCAGTACTTC,TRBV5-1,TRBD1,TRBJ2-7,.
CATSDSPGNTIYF,TGTGCCACCAGTGATTCCCCTGGAAACACCATATATTTT,TRBV24-1,.,TRBJ1-3,many
CASSLAGQMNQPQHF,TGTGCCAGCAGCTTAGCGGGACAGATGAATCAGCCCCAGCATTTT,TRBV7-2,TRBD1,TRBJ1-5,few
CASRDWTGLGEKLFF,TGTGCCAGCAGGGACTGGACAGGGCTAGGGGAAAAACTGTTTTTT,TRBV6-1,TRBD1,TRBJ1-4,few
CASSWTSGADTQYF,TGTGCCAGCAGCTGGACTAGCGGCGCAGATACGCAGTATTTT,TRBV7-6,TRBD2,TRBJ2-3,few
CASSKQGTNTEAFF,TGCGCCAGCAGCAAGCAGGGGACGAACACTGAAGCTTTCTTT,TRBV5-1,.,TRBJ1-1,.
CSARVVWGSTEAFF,TGCAGTGCTAGAGTGGTCTGGGGGAGCACTGAAGCTTTCTTT,TRBV20-1,.,TRBJ1-1,.
CASSGPLLPSTGPNYGYTF,TGTGCCAGTAGTGGACCCCTCCTCCCATCGACAGGTCCCAACTATGGCTACACCTTC,TRBV19,.,TRBJ1-2,few
CAISARTGGASNEQFF,TGTGCCATCAGTGCGCGGACAGGGGGCGCTTCCAATGAGCAGTTCTTC,TRBV10-3,TRBD1,TRBJ2-1,.
CASSLTGHQPQHF,TGTGCCAGCAGTTTGACAGGTCATCAGCCCCAGCATTTT,TRBV12-3/TRBV12-4,.,TRBJ1-5,.
CASSFGSTGTGTDTQYF,TGTGCCAGCAGCTTCGGATCCACCGGGACAGGGACAGATACGCAGTATTTT,TRBV3-1,TRBD1,TRBJ2-3,few
CASSLGVWRGGYEQFF,TGCGCCAGCAGCTTGGGCGTGTGGCGCGGGGGCTATGAGCAGTTCTTC,TRBV5-1,.,TRBJ2-1,.
CASESGSGGTEAFF,TGTGCCAGCGAATCGGGCTCAGGGGGCACTGAAGCTTTCTTT,TRBV6-5,TRBD1,TRBJ1-1,few
CSARDVGFSGSSYNEQFF,TGCAGTGCTAGAGATGTTGGATTTAGCGGGAGCTCCTACAATGAGCAGTTCTTC,TRBV20-1,TRBD2,TRBJ2-1,.
CASSLKGKGANVLTF,TGTGCCAGCAGTTTAAAGGGGAAGGGGGCCAACGTCCTGACTTTC,TRBV28,.,TRBJ2-6,.